This T cell receptor beta chain was retrieved from a study of blood T cells in healthy people across ages. Study outcomes and limitations: Per-million-T-cell TCR beta diversity fell roughly linearly with age. It was not possible, with unsorted PBMCs, to conclusively compare naive and antigen-experienced cells. From one million sequenced T cells, diversity estimates were lower bounds.

The germline gives CDR1 SGHDN, CDR2 FVKESK. The CDR3 is 15 amino acids. The junction had 8 bases not matched to a gene; V was cut back by 4 bases and J by 9 bases. As for this clonotype: The antigen remains unidentified.

PCR was performed a second time for about 7 to 12 cycles using a sample-barcoded 5' primer and a J-beta primer mix. A template-switch adaptor containing 12 random nucleotides labeled each cDNA molecule. TCRdb reprocessed the 5' RACE reads with MiXCR, giving one entry per CDR3 protein. The sample lists over 950,000 distinct CDR3 sequences; approximately 38% were seen once. This sequence was found in a man aged 18 to 30 in good health. The sequenced material came from blood. This chain joins TRBV14 and TRBJ1-6, with 8 bases lining up with TRBD1. This chain's CDR3 is CASSPDRGASSPLHF. The CDR3 nucleotides are TGTGCCAGCAGCCCAGACAGGGGTGCCTCTTCACCCCTCCACTTT.